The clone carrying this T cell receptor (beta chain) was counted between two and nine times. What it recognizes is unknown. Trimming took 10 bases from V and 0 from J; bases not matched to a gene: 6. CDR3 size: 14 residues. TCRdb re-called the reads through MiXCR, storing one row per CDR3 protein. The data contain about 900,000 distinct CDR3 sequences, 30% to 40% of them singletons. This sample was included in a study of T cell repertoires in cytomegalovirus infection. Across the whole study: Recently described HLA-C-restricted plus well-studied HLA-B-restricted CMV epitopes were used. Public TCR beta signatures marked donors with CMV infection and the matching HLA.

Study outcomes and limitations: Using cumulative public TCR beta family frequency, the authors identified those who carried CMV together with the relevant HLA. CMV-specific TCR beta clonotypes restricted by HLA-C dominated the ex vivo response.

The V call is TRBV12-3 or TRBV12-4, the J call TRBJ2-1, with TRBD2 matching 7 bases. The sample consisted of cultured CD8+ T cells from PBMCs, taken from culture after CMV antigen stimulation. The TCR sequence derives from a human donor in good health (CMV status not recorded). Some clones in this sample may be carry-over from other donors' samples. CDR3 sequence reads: CAIGRGSSYNEQFF. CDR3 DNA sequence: TGTGCCATCGGGCGGGGGTCCTCCTACAATGAGCAGTTCTTC.